This T cell receptor beta chain was captured by sequencing in a study of chemoradiotherapy in HPV16-positive cancers. The wider study: A couple of HPV16-positive patients' cells yielded candidate HPV-specific clones and common motifs.

The study, taken as a whole, reports: The functional HPV-specific definition rests on just a couple of HPV16-positive patients. Candidate HPV-specific clones and E7-related TCR motifs grew in tumor during treatment.

About this clone: What it recognizes is unknown.

Samples were taken several times over chemoradiotherapy. The germline gives CDR1 SGHTA, CDR2 FQGNSA. This CDR3 is built from 13 residues. Germline trimming cut 5 bases from V and 4 bases from J; bases unmatched to any gene: 2. The data were produced by immunoSEQ multiplex PCR, yet TCRdb's version contains in-frame clones alone and is incomplete. Of about 23,000 clones listed, over 75% are singletons. The origin of this receptor is a human donor with HPV-associated anogenital cancer. The sequencing used blood, collected from a patient who underwent chemoradiotherapy. The chain combines TRBV7-2 with TRBJ1-5; the match to TRBD1 covers 7 bases. CDR3 sequence: CASSQQGNQPQHF. CDR3 in DNA: TGTGCCAGCAGCCAACAGGGGAATCAGCCCCAGCATTTT.